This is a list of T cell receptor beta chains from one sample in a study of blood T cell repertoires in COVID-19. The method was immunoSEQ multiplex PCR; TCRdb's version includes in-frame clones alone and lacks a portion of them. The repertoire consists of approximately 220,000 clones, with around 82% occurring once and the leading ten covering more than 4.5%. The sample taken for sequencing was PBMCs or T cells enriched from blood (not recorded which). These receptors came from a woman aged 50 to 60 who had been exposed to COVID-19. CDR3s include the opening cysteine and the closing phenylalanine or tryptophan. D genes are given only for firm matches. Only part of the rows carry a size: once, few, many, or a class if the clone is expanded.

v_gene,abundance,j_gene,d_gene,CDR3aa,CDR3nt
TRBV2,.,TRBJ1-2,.,CASRDPQTEYHF,TGTGCCAGCAGGGACCCTCAGACAGAGTATCACTTC
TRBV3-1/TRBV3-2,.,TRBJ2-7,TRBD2,CASSQGRGDPGEPYEQYF,TGTGCCAGCAGCCAAGGGCGGGGGGACCCTGGAGAGCCCTACGAGCAGTACTTC
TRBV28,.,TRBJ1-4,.,CASSYGTLRAGNEKLFF,TGTGCCAGCAGCTACGGGACTCTACGGGCCGGGAATGAAAAACTGTTTTTT
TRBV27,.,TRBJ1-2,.,CASSLSPRGANYGYTF,TGTGCCAGCAGTTTATCGCCCAGAGGAGCTAACTATGGCTACACCTTC
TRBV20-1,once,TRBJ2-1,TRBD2,CSASPLSTSGGRNEQFF,TGCAGTGCTAGTCCCCTCTCCACTAGCGGGGGGCGCAATGAGCAGTTCTTC
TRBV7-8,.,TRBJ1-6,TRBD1,CASSLNIGGAPLENSPLHF,TGTGCCAGCAGCTTAAATATAGGGGGCGCTCCGCTAGAGAATTCACCCCTCCACTTT
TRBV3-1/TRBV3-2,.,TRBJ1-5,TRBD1,CASSLGTGGVQPQHF,TGTGCCAGCAGCCTGGGGACAGGGGGGGTTCAGCCCCAGCATTTT
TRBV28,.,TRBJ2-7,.,CASSIHSGYEQYF,TGTGCCAGCAGTATTCACAGCGGTTACGAGCAGTACTTC
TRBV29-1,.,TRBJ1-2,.,CSVEADRFGNYGYTF,TGCAGCGTTGAAGCCGACAGGTTCGGAAACTATGGCTACACCTTC
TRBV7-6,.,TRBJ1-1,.,CASSLRENTEAFF,TGTGCCAGCAGCCTACGGGAGAACACTGAAGCTTTCTTT
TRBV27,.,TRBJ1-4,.,CASSPVIPGGAYEKLFF,TGTGCCAGCAGCCCCGTTATTCCGGGGGGCGCGTATGAAAAACTGTTTTTT
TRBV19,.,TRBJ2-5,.,CASSTGQPRKTQYF,TGTGCCAGTAGTACAGGACAGCCTCGAAAGACCCAGTACTTC
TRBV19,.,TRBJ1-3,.,CASSTAASGNTIYF,TGTGCCAGTAGTACAGCGGCCTCTGGAAACACCATATATTTT
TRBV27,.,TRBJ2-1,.,CASSPRVRPYNEQFF,TGTGCCAGCAGTCCCCGGGTGCGTCCCTACAATGAGCAGTTCTTC
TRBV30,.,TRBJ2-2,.,CAWRGGGRELFF,TGTGCCTGGAGAGGGGGGGGCCGGGAGCTGTTTTTT
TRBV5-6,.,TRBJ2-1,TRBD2,CASSLVAGGHNEQFF,TGTGCCAGCAGCTTGGTTGCGGGGGGCCACAATGAGCAGTTCTTC
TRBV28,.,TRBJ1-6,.,CASSLSGSSYNSPLHF,TGTGCCAGCAGCCTCTCGGGGAGCTCCTATAATTCACCCCTCCACTTT
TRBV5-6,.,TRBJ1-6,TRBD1,CASYRTGGNSPLHF,TGTGCCAGCTACAGGACAGGAGGGAATTCACCCCTCCACTTT
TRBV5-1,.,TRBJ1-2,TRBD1,CATSAGGQDFGYTF,TGCGCCACCTCAGCCGGGGGACAGGACTTTGGCTACACCTTC
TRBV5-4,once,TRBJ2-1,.,CASSPSLPGNEQFF,TGTGCCAGCAGCCCAAGCCTGCCCGGCAATGAGCAGTTCTTC
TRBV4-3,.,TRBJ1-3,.,CASSQGSVTVSGNTIYF,TGCGCCAGCAGCCAAGGGAGTGTTACCGTCTCTGGAAACACCATATATTTT
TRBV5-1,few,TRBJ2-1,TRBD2,CASSSTSGAYNEQFF,TGCGCCAGCAGCAGTACTAGCGGGGCCTATAATGAGCAGTTCTTC
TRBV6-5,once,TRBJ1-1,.,CASSYSAPQATEAFF,TGTGCCAGCAGTTACTCGGCCCCTCAGGCCACTGAAGCTTTCTTT
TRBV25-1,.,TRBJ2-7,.,CASSDTRGLSYEQYF,TGTGCCAGCAGTGATACTCGAGGACTTTCCTACGAGCAGTACTTC
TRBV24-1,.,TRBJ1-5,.,CATSAGEGSNQPQHF,TGTGCCACCAGTGCAGGGGAAGGAAGCAATCAGCCCCAGCATTTT
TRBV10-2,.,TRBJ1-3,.,CASRDSLANTIYF,TGCGCCAGCAGGGACTCTCTAGCGAACACCATATATTTT
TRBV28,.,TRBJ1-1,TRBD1,CASSTGRGTEAFF,TGTGCCAGCAGTACCGGCAGGGGGACTGAAGCTTTCTTT
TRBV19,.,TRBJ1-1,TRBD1,CASRPPGQGVGRRGAFF,TGTGCCAGCAGGCCTCCGGGACAGGGGGTCGGGCGGCGTGGAGCTTTCTTT
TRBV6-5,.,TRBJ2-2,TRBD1,CASSYLGQVDTGELFF,TGTGCCAGCAGTTACCTAGGACAGGTCGACACCGGGGAGCTGTTTTTT
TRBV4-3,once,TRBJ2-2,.,CASSQVPFTGELFF,TGCGCCAGCAGCCAAGTCCCCTTCACCGGGGAGCTGTTTTTT
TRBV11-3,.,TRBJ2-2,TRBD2,CASGHSGGNTGELFF,TGTGCCAGCGGCCATAGCGGGGGAAACACCGGGGAGCTGTTTTTT
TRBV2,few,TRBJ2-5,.,CASSGQILWETQYF,TGTGCCAGCAGTGGACAGATCCTATGGGAGACCCAGTACTTC
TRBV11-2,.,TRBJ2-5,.,CASSPAGRIQETQYF,TGTGCCAGCAGCCCCGCGGGAAGGATCCAAGAGACCCAGTACTTC